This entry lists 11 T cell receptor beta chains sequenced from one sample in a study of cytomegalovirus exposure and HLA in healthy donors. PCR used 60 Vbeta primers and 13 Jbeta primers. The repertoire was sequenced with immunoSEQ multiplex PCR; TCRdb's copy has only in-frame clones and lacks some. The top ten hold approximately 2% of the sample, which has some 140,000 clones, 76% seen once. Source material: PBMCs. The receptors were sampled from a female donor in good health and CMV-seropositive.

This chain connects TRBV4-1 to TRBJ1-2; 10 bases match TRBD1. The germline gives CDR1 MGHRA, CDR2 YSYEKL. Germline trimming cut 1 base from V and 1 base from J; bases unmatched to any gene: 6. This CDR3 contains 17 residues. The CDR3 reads CASSQAGTGVRNYGYTF. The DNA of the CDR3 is TGCGCCAGCAGCCAAGCCGGGACAGGGGTCCGTAACTATGGCTACACCTTC.

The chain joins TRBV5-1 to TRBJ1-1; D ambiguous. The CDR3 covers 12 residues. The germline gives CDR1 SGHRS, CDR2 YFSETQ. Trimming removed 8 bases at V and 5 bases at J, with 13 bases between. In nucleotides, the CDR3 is TGCGCCAGGCTGGCGAGGAGGACTGAAGCTTTCTTT. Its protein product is CARLARRTEAFF. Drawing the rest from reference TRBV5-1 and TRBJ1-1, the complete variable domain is KAGVTQTPRYLIKTRGQQVTLSCSPISGHRSVSWYQQTPGQGLQFLFEYFSETQRNKGNFPGRFSGRQFSNSRSEMNVSTLELGDSALYLCARLARRTEAFFGQGTRLTVV.

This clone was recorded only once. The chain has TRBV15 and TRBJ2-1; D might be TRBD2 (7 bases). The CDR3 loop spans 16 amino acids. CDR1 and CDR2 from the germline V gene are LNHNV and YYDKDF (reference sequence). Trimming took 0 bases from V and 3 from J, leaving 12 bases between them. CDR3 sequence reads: CATSRDRGGLYNEQFF. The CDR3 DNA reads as TGTGCCACCAGCAGAGATAGGGGGGGGCTCTACAATGAGCAGTTCTTC.

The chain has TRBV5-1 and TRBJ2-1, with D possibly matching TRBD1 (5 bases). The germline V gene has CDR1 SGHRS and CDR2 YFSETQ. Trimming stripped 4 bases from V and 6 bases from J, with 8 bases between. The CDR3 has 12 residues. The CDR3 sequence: CASSQDSNEQFF. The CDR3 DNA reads TGCGCCAGCAGCCAAGACAGCAATGAGCAGTTCTTC.

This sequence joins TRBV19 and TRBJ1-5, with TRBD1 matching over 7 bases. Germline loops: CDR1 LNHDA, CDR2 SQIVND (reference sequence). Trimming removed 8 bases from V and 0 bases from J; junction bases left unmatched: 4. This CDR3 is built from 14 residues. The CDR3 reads CASQNRGSNQPQHF. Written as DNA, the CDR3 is TGTGCCAGTCAGAACAGGGGTAGCAATCAGCCCCAGCATTTT.

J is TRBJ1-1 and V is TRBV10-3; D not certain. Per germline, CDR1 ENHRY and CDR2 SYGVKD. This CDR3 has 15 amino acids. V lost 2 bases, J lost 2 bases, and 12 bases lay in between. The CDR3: CAISEERARNTEAFF. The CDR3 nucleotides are TGTGCCATCAGTGAGGAGAGGGCGAGAAACACTGAAGCTTTCTTT.

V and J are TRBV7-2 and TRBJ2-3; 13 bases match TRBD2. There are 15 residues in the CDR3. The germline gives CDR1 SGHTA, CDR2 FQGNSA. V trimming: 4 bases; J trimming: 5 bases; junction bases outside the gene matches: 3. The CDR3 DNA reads TGTGCCAGCAGCTATAGGACTAGCGGGAGAGATACGCAGTATTTT. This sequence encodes CASSYRTSGRDTQYF.

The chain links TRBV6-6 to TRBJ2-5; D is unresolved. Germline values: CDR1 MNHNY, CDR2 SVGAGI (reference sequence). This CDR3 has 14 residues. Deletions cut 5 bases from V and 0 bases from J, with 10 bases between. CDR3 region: CASSTLAYQETQYF. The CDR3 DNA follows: TGTGCCAGCAGTACATTAGCTTACCAAGAGACCCAGTACTTC.

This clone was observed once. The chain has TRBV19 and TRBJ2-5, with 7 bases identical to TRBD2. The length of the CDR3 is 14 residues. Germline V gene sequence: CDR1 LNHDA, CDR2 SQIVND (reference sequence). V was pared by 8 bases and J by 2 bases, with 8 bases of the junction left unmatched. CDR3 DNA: TGTGCCAGTCGACCCGGGAGGCTTCAAGAGACCCAGTACTTC. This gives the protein CASRPGRLQETQYF.

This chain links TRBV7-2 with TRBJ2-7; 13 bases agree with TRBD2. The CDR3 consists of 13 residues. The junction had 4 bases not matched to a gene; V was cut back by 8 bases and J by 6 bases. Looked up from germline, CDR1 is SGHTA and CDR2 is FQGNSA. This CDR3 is CASGLAGAGEQYF. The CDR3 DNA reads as TGTGCCAGCGGACTAGCGGGAGCGGGCGAGCAGTACTTC. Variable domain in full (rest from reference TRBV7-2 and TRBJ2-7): GAGVSQSPSNKVTEKGKDVELRCDPISGHTALYWYRQSLGQGLEFLIYFQGNSAPDKSGLPSDRFSAERTGGSVSTLTIQRTQQEDSAVYLCASGLAGAGEQYFGPGTRLTVT.

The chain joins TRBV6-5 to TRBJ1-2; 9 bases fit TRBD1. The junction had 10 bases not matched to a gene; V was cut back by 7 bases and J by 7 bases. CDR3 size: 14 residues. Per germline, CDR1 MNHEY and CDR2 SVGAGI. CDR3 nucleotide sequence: TGTGCCAGCATTCCGGGACAGGGTAAAAGTGGCTACACCTTC. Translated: CASIPGQGKSGYTF.